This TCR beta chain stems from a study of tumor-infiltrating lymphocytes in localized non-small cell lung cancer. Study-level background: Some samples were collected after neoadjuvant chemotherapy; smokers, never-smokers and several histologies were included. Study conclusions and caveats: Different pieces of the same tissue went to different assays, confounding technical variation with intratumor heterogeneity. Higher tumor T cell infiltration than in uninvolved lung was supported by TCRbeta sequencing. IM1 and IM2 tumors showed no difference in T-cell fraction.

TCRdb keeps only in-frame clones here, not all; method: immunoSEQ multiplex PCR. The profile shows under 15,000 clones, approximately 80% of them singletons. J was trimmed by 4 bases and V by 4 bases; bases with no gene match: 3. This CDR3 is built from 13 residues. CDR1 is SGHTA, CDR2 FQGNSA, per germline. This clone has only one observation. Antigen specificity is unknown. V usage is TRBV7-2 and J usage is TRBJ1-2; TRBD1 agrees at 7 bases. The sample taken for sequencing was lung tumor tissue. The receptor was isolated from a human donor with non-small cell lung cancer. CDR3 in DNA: TGTGCCAGCAGCTCGGGACAGACCTATGGCTACACCTTC. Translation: CASSSGQTYGYTF.